Sequencing of this T cell receptor (beta chain) was carried out in a study of shared clonotypes between healthy human individuals (dated by TCRdb to the early 2020s). About the study as a whole: The cohort included three men and two women between 18 and 49 years of age. Per donor, three plates each were used for CD4 naive and CD4 memory, two for CD8 naive, and one for CD8 memory. The study deeply sequenced blood TCR repertoires of about 5 healthy adults to estimate repertoire size and the extent of clonotype sharing between individuals. Per donor, leukapheresis produced somewhere between about 0.94 and 9.5 billion PBMCs. To increase sequencing depth and limit assay-specific biases, different laboratories used diverse techniques to prepare libraries and sequence TCR repertoires.

TCR CDR3 regions were amplified from genomic DNA by multiplex PCR using the deep immunoSEQ assay. Extracted genomic DNA from each cell subset was spread evenly across all wells of several immunoSEQ 96-well plates, with each plate serving as a replicate. For sorted subsets, 200 to 250 ng of genomic DNA, equivalent to 30,000 or so T cell genomes, went into each replicate PCR. Purified libraries were measured with a Qubit 3.0 fluorometer, size-checked on a Bioanalyzer 2100, and measured again with the KAPA Library Quantification kit. Each immunoSEQ 96-well plate was sequenced on its own single-read 150-cycle Illumina NextSeq 550 flow cell. For the original study's pipeline: Because only junctional sequences without quality scores were contained in the immunoSEQ output, filtering matching that applied to full-length reads could not be performed. To assign V/J genes and CDR3, sequences were annotated against IMGT germline references using PyIR, a Python wrapper for IgBLAST v1.9. Any read was removed if the V/J assignment was weak (E-value above 1e-6), the CDR3 was missing, or the read contained stop codons, out-of-frame junctions, or ambiguous translated residues. A V3J clonotype was defined by an identical inferred V gene, J gene, and CDR3 amino acid sequence. Percentage overlap between repertoires was calculated by dividing the number of shared unique clonotypes by the size of the smaller repertoire. Richness of each repertoire was evaluated using RTK rarefaction, the Chao1 estimator, and Recon v2.1 estimates of unobserved clonotypes. Generation probabilities for all TCRbeta clonotypes obtained by the gDNA method from a handful of donors were computed using OLGA. TCRdb took this table from immuneACCESS and kept in-frame rearrangements with V and J called. Such tables lack part of the clones; where checked against another copy, unresolved V genes explain under half of the gap, and the rest is unexplained. V and J calls and clone size are as listed in that table; D and trimming were resolved from the DNA. Present in this sample are about 1.4 million clones, approximately 97% of which were seen just once. The ten largest account for approximately 1.1% of the sample.

Broader findings and caveats from the paper: Estimated clonotype richness was generally larger for naive than for memory subsets. Across a few donors, approximately 4.9% of naive CD4, roughly 3.8% of naive CD8, 2.3% of memory CD4, and 0.4% of memory CD8 clonotypes were shared. Higher generation probabilities were observed for clonotypes shared by all four sorted-subset donors than for non-shared clonotypes. Sampling was restricted to blood, and TCR repertoires in tissue are likely to differ from TCR repertoires in blood. Even with the large sequencing depth, rarefaction of the sorted-subset datasets indicated that sequencing was incomplete. Because the study included only a small number of donors, the genetic and exposure-history diversity represented was limited. Based on pairwise subsampling, the degree of clonotype sharing among donors was expected to be affected by sequencing depth.

A distance of 21 bases separates the germline ends of V and J, which lose 0 bases and 3 bases respectively. Based on the germline V gene (reference sequence), the CDR1 and CDR2 sequences are SEHNR and FQNEAQ. Including the terminal cysteine and phenylalanine, the CDR3 comprises 18 residues. The sequence is cut down to CDR3 DNA, 54 bases in frame from base 1. Details on this clone: What antigen it recognizes has not been identified. No much larger clonotype is one base removed from it; base qualities were not supplied.

The donors were healthy, HIV-negative adults with no recently reported acute infections or vaccinations. Every donor was a Caucasian adult living in Nashville, Tennessee, USA. Magnetic negative selection was used to enrich CD4+ T cells, after which naive cells were positively selected on CD45RA and the negative fraction became the memory subset. After blood collection by leukapheresis, PBMCs were isolated using Ficoll-Histopaque density gradient centrifugation and then cryopreserved in the vapor phase of liquid nitrogen. Analytical flow cytometry was used to check the purity and quantity of each magnetically sorted T cell population. From each sorted fraction, genomic DNA was isolated and quantified by UV absorbance on a Nanodrop 2000c.

The sequence was collected from a man aged 25-45 years in good health. The chain couples TRBV7-9 to TRBJ2-7; TRBD2 is a weak D gene call, 7 bases matching. The sample was naive CD4+ T cells sorted from blood. The cell subset or site label corresponds to: CD45RA+ positively selected. The CDR3 protein: CASSLARGASVTSYEQYF. Here is the DNA: TGTGCCAGCAGCTTAGCTCGGGGGGCAAGCGTCACAAGCTACGAGCAGTACTTC.